This TCR beta chain emerged from a study of blood T cell repertoires in COVID-19 (dated by TCRdb to 2020 to 2022). For context, the study as a whole: The collaborator samples originated in the United States, Italy and Spain and spanned the acute and convalescent phases of COVID-19. The prospective study material was composed of cDNA or gDNA derived from T cells, B-cell-depleted T cells, or PBMCs. Subjects who had been exposed to COVID-19, were actively infected with it, or had recovered from it provided the deeply sampled blood TCRbeta repertoires that made up the dataset. The repertoires were released in a freely available public database intended as a resource for research on the immune response to SARS-CoV-2. The samples were drawn from two sources: the first 160 participants of the ongoing ImmuneRACE study, and 1,000 to 1,500 subjects contributed by 6 global collaborators. Sample metadata almost always included a de-identified subject ID, COVID-19 status, age in years and sex. Where HLA class I and class II types were available, the types were taken from metadata supplied by the sample provider, not from assay-based typing. Broader findings and caveats from the paper: The quantity of clinical and demographic metadata differed by source and by participant and was supplied without curation.

The immunoSEQ Assay, a bias-controlled multiplex PCR, was used to amplify TCRbeta CDR3 regions from genomic DNA. The authors processed their data as follows. Within the assay, amplification of reference gene primers was used to estimate how many nucleated cells each sample contained. To quantify the absolute abundance of each unique TCRbeta CDR3 rearrangement, sequence reads were collapsed and filtered. For each sample, productive Simpson clonality was calculated as the square root of Simpson's diversity index across productive rearrangements. In TCRdb, the immuneACCESS table is reduced to in-frame sequences with V and J assigned. These tables do not hold every clone; where another copy was compared, an unresolved V gene accounts for under half, and the others remain unexplained. The DNA was the basis for D and trimming; V, J and clone size are from that table. This sample holds a few hundred thousand clones; 75% to 90% were observed only once. 4% to 5% of the sample lies in the top ten.

Samples from volunteer blood donors who had recovered from COVID-19 were contributed by a second Seattle source. Each collaborating institution followed its own protocols to collect whole blood in K2EDTA tubes. For TCRbeta analysis, collaborators shipped samples in one of three forms: frozen whole blood, isolated PBMCs, or DNA extracted from either of those sample types. As regards this clone: Its binding antigen is unknown. Per-nucleotide qualities are absent, and no much larger clonotype sits a single base away.

The CDR3, cysteine through phenylalanine, is 13 amino acids long. CDR3 DNA only is kept here, 39 bases in frame from base 1. The germline V gene provides CDR1 LGHNT and CDR2 FRNRAP. V and J lose 4 bases and 7 bases, and a span of 12 bases separates them. The sequence links TRBV12-5 to TRBJ2-3; possibly the D gene is TRBD1, per 6 matching bases. The receptor's source is a woman aged 40-49 years who had recovered from COVID-19. Sequenced sample: peripheral blood. The sequenced DNA is TGTGCTAGTGGTTCGGACAGACTTTATACGCAGTATTTT. Its amino acids are CASGSDRLYTQYF.